Presented here are 32 T cell receptor beta chains from one specimen sequenced in a study of cytomegalovirus exposure and HLA in healthy donors. Both 60 Vbeta primers and 13 Jbeta primers went into the PCR. Sequenced by immunoSEQ multiplex PCR; TCRdb stores in-frame clones only, minus some. The repertoire consists of about 140,000 clones, with around 73% occurring once and the leading ten covering 13% to 15%. The specimen was PBMCs. The receptor set was obtained from a human donor in good health.

Regarding this clone: In the same sample, other DNA sequences code for this CDR3. The rearrangement joins TRBV29-1 to TRBJ2-7, with D hard to call. The CDR3 runs 12 residues. Germline V gene data show CDR1 as SQVTM and CDR2 as ANQGSEA. V was pared by 7 bases and J by 1 base, with 11 bases between. This chain's CDR3 is CSARSSSYEQYF. For the CDR3, the DNA is TGCAGCGCCCGGTCCTCATCCTACGAGCAGTACTTC.

The chain recombines TRBV2 with TRBJ2-7; 11 nucleotides align to TRBD2. This CDR3 is built from 15 residues. V dropped 3 bases and J dropped 2; count of bases not matched to a gene: 3. The germline CDR1 and CDR2 sequences are SNHLY and FYNNEI. The CDR3 nucleotides are TGTGCCAGCAGTGAGGCTAGCGGGGGGACCTACGAGCAGTACTTC. It yields the protein CASSEASGGTYEQYF.

This sequence joins TRBV19 and TRBJ1-3; the D is unclear. CDR1 and CDR2 from the germline V gene are LNHDA and SQIVND (reference sequence). This CDR3 is 12 amino acids long. The V end was cut by 6 bases, the J end by 7 bases, with 10 bases between. CDR3 sequence (DNA): TGTGCCAGTAGCACGAACGGGAACACCATATATTTT. This encodes CASSTNGNTIYF.

This clone has more than one count but fewer than ten. A junction boundary mismatches the germline segment, possibly from a read error. The CDR3 DNA reads TGTGCTAGCAGCTTAGATCCGCCCCAACTCAATGAGCAGTTCTTC. It encodes CASSLDPPQLNEQFF. The genes are TRBV7-7 and TRBJ2-1, with D hard to call. CDR1 and CDR2 (germline): SSHAT, FNYEAQ (reference sequence). This CDR3 is built from 15 residues.

The chain recombines TRBV5-1 with TRBJ1-1; 10 nucleotides align to TRBD1. CDR3 size: 14 residues. The germline CDR1 and CDR2 sequences are SGHRS and YFSETQ. J gave up 11 bases and V 2 bases, and 9 bases lay outside the gene matches. The CDR3 DNA reads as TGCGCCAGCAGCTTAGCCGGGACAGGGGTCAGGGCTTTCTTT. This encodes CASSLAGTGVRAFF.

The genes are TRBV14 and TRBJ1-4; a possible D gene is TRBD1 (5 bases). The germline gives CDR1 SGHDN, CDR2 FVKESK. This CDR3 spans 15 amino acids. The V and J ends lost 0 bases and 8 bases respectively, with 13 bases between them. The CDR3: CASSQDRGDREKLFF. For the CDR3, the DNA is TGTGCCAGCAGCCAAGATCGGGGGGATCGAGAAAAACTGTTTTTT.

This clone was counted between two and nine times. The chain joins TRBV10-3 to TRBJ2-2; D perhaps matches TRBD1 (5 bases). CDR1 and CDR2 from the germline V gene are ENHRY and SYGVKD. The CDR3 extends over 15 amino acids. V lost 8 bases and J lost 0, with 13 bases in between. CDR3 loop: CAISRGSPNTGELFF. The CDR3, as DNA: TGTGCCATCTCTAGGGGAAGCCCGAACACCGGGGAGCTGTTTTTT.

In its sample, this clone was seen once. The V and J genes are TRBV21-1 and TRBJ2-3; no check of the table's D call, TRBD1, against the DNA was made. TRBV21-1 is a known pseudogene. The CDR3 loop spans 15 amino acids. DNA for the CDR3: TGTGCCAGCAGCCCCAGGGAAGGGATCACAGATACGCAGTATTTT. Encoded protein: CASSPREGITDTQYF.

This chain uses TRBV2 with TRBJ2-1, with 16 bases that match TRBD2. V shed 6 bases and J 2 bases; nucleotides not matched to a gene: 1. The CDR3 is made up of 16 amino acids. CDR1 and CDR2 (germline): SNHLY, FYNNEI. The CDR3 reads CASRGTSGRAYNEQFF. The CDR3 DNA reads TGTGCCAGCAGGGGGACTAGCGGGAGGGCCTACAATGAGCAGTTCTTC.

This chain links TRBV19 with TRBJ2-3; TRBD1 might be the D (5 bases). Germline V CDR1 and CDR2: LNHDA, SQIVND (reference sequence). The CDR3 is 13 residues long. V was shortened by 3 bases and J by 2 bases, with 6 bases between the two germline ends. The CDR3 coding sequence is TGTGCCAGTAGTATGGGGCCCACAGATACGCAGTATTTT. Translating gives CASSMGPTDTQYF.

This chain links TRBV13 with TRBJ2-7, with D perhaps TRBD2 (6 bases). CDR1 PRHDT and CDR2 FYEKMQ come from the germline V gene (reference sequence). V was pared by 5 bases and J by 7 bases, with 21 bases between. This CDR3 is 15 amino acids long. CDR3 nucleotides: TGTGCCAGCAGCAAGGGACTCCTCGCAGGGTGGGAGCAGTACTTC. Translating it yields CASSKGLLAGWEQYF.

This clone has a handful of counts. The rearrangement links TRBV13 to TRBJ1-1; D is perhaps TRBD1 (5 bases). The germline V and J ends were trimmed by 3 bases and 9 bases, with 11 bases remaining between them. The V gene's germline CDR1 is PRHDT and CDR2 FYEKMQ (reference sequence). This CDR3 has 12 residues. The DNA for the CDR3 is TGTGCCAGCAGCTTCGGGGGAACCCAAGCTTTCTTT. This gives the protein CASSFGGTQAFF.

V usage is TRBV7-8 and J usage is TRBJ2-1; 9 positions match TRBD2. This CDR3 comprises 15 residues. CDR1 SGHVS and CDR2 FQNEAQ come from the germline V gene. Losses at the gene ends were 5 bases for V and 8 bases for J; bases not matched to a gene: 10. The DNA for the CDR3 is TGTGCCAGCAGCGTAACTAGCGGGTCCCACTATGAGCAGTTCTTC. Its translation is CASSVTSGSHYEQFF. The complete variable domain, with remaining parts taken from reference TRBV7-8 and TRBJ2-1, reads GAGVSQSPRYKVAKRGQDVALRCDPISGHVSLFWYQQALGQGPEFLTYFQNEAQLDKSGLPSDRFFAERPEGSVSTLKIQRTQQEDSAVYLCASSVTSGSHYEQFFGPGTRLTVL.

A note on this clone: A read error may produce the germline difference seen at one junction end. CDR3 in amino acids: CASSFGLAGASEQFF. The CDR3 DNA sequence: TGTGCTAGCAGCTTCGGACTAGCGGGAGCCTCTGAGCAGTTCTTC. The chain combines TRBV7-7 with TRBJ2-1, with 13 nucleotides matching TRBD2. The germline V gene encodes CDR1 SSHAT and CDR2 FNYEAQ (reference sequence). The CDR3 extends over 15 amino acids.

The gene calls are TRBV11-3 and TRBJ2-3; unclear D gene. CDR3 length: 12 amino acids. Germline CDR1 is SGHNT and CDR2 is YENEEA. Trimming removed 5 bases at V and 2 bases at J, with 5 bases between. DNA of the CDR3: TGTGCCAGCAGCCAATTCACAGATACGCAGTATTTT. Translated: CASSQFTDTQYF.

The chain is built from TRBV6-5 and TRBJ1-1, with D perhaps TRBD1 (5 bases). The CDR3 contains 13 residues. The V end lost 2 bases, the J end lost 4 bases, and 8 bases lay between the germline ends. Per germline, CDR1 MNHEY and CDR2 SVGAGI. CDR3 loop: CASSYGGATEAFF. The CDR3 region has the DNA TGTGCCAGCAGTTACGGCGGGGCCACTGAAGCTTTCTTT.

The gene calls are TRBV7-3 and TRBJ2-2; 7 bases match TRBD2. The V gene end was trimmed by 4 bases and the J gene end by 4 bases; junction bases not matched to a gene: 0. The V gene's germline CDR1 is SGHTA and CDR2 FQGTGA. The CDR3 runs to 13 residues. CDR3 in amino acids: CASSWEGTGELFF. As DNA, the CDR3 is TGTGCCAGCAGCTGGGAGGGCACCGGGGAGCTGTTTTTT.

The rearrangement uses TRBV7-8 and TRBJ1-5; D call uncertain. CDR1 and CDR2 (germline): SGHVS, FQNEAQ. CDR3 size: 13 residues. V lost 4 bases and J 7 bases, leaving 11 bases between the germline ends. The CDR3 nucleotides read TGTGCCAGCAGCTCTCTAGCGGACCAGCCCCAGCATTTT. It is translated as CASSSLADQPQHF.

V is TRBV30 and J is TRBJ2-7, with 10 bases matching TRBD2. Germline values: CDR1 GTSNPN, CDR2 SVGIG (reference sequence). This CDR3 is built from 18 residues. The ends lost 2 bases at V and 2 bases at J; junction bases unmatched: 15. In DNA, the CDR3 is TGTGCCTGGAGTCCCCCGTTGGGGCGAAGCGGGAGGGCCTACGAGCAGTACTTC. Protein product: CAWSPPLGRSGRAYEQYF.

The chain couples TRBV6-5 to TRBJ1-5; maybe TRBD1 (6 bases). V dropped 0 bases and J dropped 1 base, with 7 bases sitting between them. CDR1 and CDR2 from the germline V gene are MNHEY and SVGAGI. The CDR3 totals 15 residues. The CDR3 DNA reads TGTGCCAGCAGTTACTCGACAGGCAGCAATCAGCCCCAGCATTTT. Its translation: CASSYSTGSNQPQHF.

The CDR3 loop is CASSDNVASTDTQYF. The CDR3 region has the DNA TGTGCCAGCAGCGACAATGTAGCGAGCACAGATACGCAGTATTTT. The gene calls are TRBV28 and TRBJ2-3, with a possible D match to TRBD2 (5 bases). Trimming left V 6 bases short and J 0 bases short, with 13 bases between. This CDR3 is built from 15 residues. Per germline, CDR1 MDHEN and CDR2 SYDVKM.

The J gene is TRBJ2-1, the V gene TRBV7-3; 13 bases line up with TRBD2. Germline values: CDR1 SGHTA, CDR2 FQGTGA. The CDR3 spans 15 residues. Trimming at V came to 4 bases and at J to 6 bases, leaving 3 bases not matched to a gene. CDR3 DNA: TGTGCCAGCAGCTCGACTAGCGGGAGGTTCAATGAGCAGTTCTTC. Translated, it gives CASSSTSGRFNEQFF.

The chain joins TRBV6-1 to TRBJ2-7; the match to TRBD2 covers 8 bases. The CDR3 totals 15 residues. Germline lookup yields CDR1 MNHNS and CDR2 SASEGT. Losses at the gene ends were 4 bases for V and 3 bases for J; bases not matched to a gene: 8. The CDR3 reads CASSVRLAGYYEQYF. In DNA form, the CDR3 reads TGTGCCAGCAGTGTAAGGCTAGCGGGTTACTACGAGCAGTACTTC.

In its sample, this clone was seen a few times. The V and J genes are TRBV5-4 and TRBJ2-7, with 9 bases matching TRBD2. This CDR3 has 14 amino acids. In germline, CDR1 is SGHNT, CDR2 YYREEE (reference sequence). V shed 4 bases and J 5 bases; nucleotides not matched to a gene: 7. CDR3 coding DNA: TGTGCCAGCAGCATTAGCGGGAGTCCCAACGAGCAGTACTTC. Amino acids: CASSISGSPNEQYF.

The V call is TRBV6-1, the J call TRBJ2-7, with TRBD2 matching over 10 bases. The CDR3 is made up of 16 amino acids. CDR1 is MNHNS and CDR2 is SASEGT in the germline V gene. Unmatched junction bases numbered 13, after V lost 2 bases and J lost 9 bases. The CDR3 sequence is CASSETRTSGTGGQYF. The CDR3 DNA reads as TGTGCCAGCAGTGAAACTCGAACTAGCGGGACCGGCGGGCAGTACTTC.

This clone showed up just a few times. This chain joins TRBV10-1 and TRBJ1-1, with D unclear. With 5 bases removed from V and 6 bases from J, the gap between germline ends came to 13 bases. Germline-derived CDR1 and CDR2 are WNHNN and SYGVQD (reference sequence). The length of the CDR3 is 13 residues. DNA of the CDR3: TGCGCCAGCAGTTGGAGGGCTGGGTCTGAAGCTTTCTTT. Amino acids: CASSWRAGSEAFF.

The chain joins TRBV21-1 to TRBJ1-2; the table's D call TRBD1 went unverified against the DNA. TRBV21-1 represents a pseudogene. This CDR3 region has 11 residues. CDR3 residues: CASSKRQGYTF. The CDR3 region has the DNA TGTGCCAGCAGCAAAAGACAGGGTTACACCTTC.

The chain uses TRBV5-6 and TRBJ2-3; D is perhaps TRBD2 (6 bases). This CDR3 is 16 amino acids long. The germline V gene encodes CDR1 SGHDT and CDR2 YYEEEE. V lost 3 bases to trimming and J lost 1 base, with 15 bases between them. This CDR3 reads CASSYLAGPGTDTQYF. The CDR3 coding sequence is TGTGCCAGCAGCTACCTGGCGGGGCCGGGCACAGATACGCAGTATTTT.

V gene TRBV6-1 combines with J gene TRBJ2-7; no clear D. This CDR3 is built from 14 residues. V was pared by 6 bases and J by 0 bases, with 12 bases between. The germline V gene has CDR1 MNHNS and CDR2 SASEGT. The CDR3 DNA follows: TGTGCCAGCAGCGATGGCGGTAGCTCCTACGAGCAGTACTTC. This gives the protein CASSDGGSSYEQYF.

V gene TRBV4-1 combines with J gene TRBJ2-5, with a tentative D call TRBD2 (6 bases). V lost 5 bases, J lost 9 bases, and 16 bases lay in between. The CDR3 consists of 13 residues. From germline, CDR1 is MGHRA and CDR2 YSYEKL. The CDR3 region has the DNA TGCGCCAGCAGCTACACGCAGTGGGAGGCCCAGTACTTC. Protein: CASSYTQWEAQYF.

The chain links TRBV27 to TRBJ1-5; weak D call: TRBD1 (5 bases). Germline CDR1 reads MNHEY; CDR2 reads SMNVEV (reference sequence). The length of the CDR3 is 16 residues. V gave up 2 bases and J gave up 3 bases, with 14 bases separating them. The CDR3 sequence is CASSLKGSYSNQPQHF. DNA for the CDR3: TGTGCCAGCAGTTTAAAGGGGTCTTACTCCAATCAGCCCCAGCATTTT.

The rearrangement uses TRBV4-1 and TRBJ2-5, with 11 nucleotides matching TRBD2. Germline V gene data show CDR1 as MGHRA and CDR2 as YSYEKL. This CDR3 comprises 17 residues. The ends lost 4 bases at V and 5 bases at J; junction bases unmatched: 12. DNA for the CDR3: TGCGCCAGCAGCCGTATTAGCGGGGGGGGCCCCCTTGAGACCCAGTACTTC. Translating it yields CASSRISGGGPLETQYF.